This TCR beta chain was captured in a study of cytomegalovirus exposure and HLA in healthy donors. Findings and caveats of the study: Indistinguishability led to the exclusion of some V segments, TRBV6-2 and TRBV6-3 included.

This clone was observed a handful of times. Its target is not known. The CDR3 spans 14 residues. V lost 3 bases, J lost 7 bases, and 6 bases stayed unmatched. The germline gives CDR1 KGHSH, CDR2 LQKENI. In the PCR, 60 Vbeta and 13 Jbeta primers were used. Sequenced by immunoSEQ multiplex PCR; TCRdb stores in-frame clones only, minus some. The profile shows 100,000 to 150,000 clones, about 72% of them singletons. Input material: PBMCs. The sequence derives from a female donor in good health and CMV-seronegative. The genes are TRBV18 and TRBJ2-1; the match to TRBD1 covers 7 bases. CDR3 sequence: CASSPGQAMNEQFF. The CDR3 DNA sequence: TGTGCCAGCTCACCTGGACAGGCGATGAATGAGCAGTTCTTC.